The entry below gives a single TCR beta chain sequence along with its context. The time point here: baseline, week 1 (first vaccination visit). This sample's treatment: pre-vaccination baseline after standard-of-care therapy. Donor diagnoses consisted of new WHO grade 3 or 4 IDH1-mutant, ATRX-lost astrocytomas. These data originate in a study of a mutant IDH1 vaccine in newly diagnosed glioma. Trimming pared 4 bases from V and 0 bases from J, leaving 7 bases between. Germline V gene data show CDR1 as GTSNPN and CDR2 as SVGIG (reference sequence). There are 12 residues in the CDR3. Profiled with immunoSEQ multiplex PCR; TCRdb holds only in-frame clones, not every one. The sample lists about 92,000 clones, 80% to 90% occurring once.

The clonotype originates from a woman aged 50 to 65 with glioma. The genes are TRBV30 and TRBJ2-7; no definite D call. This sample comprised PBMCs, obtained from a glioma patient treated with radiotherapy, temozolomide or both. The CDR3 nucleotides are TGTGCCTGGACGGTGAGCTCCTACGAGCAGTACTTC. Its protein is CAWTVSSYEQYF.